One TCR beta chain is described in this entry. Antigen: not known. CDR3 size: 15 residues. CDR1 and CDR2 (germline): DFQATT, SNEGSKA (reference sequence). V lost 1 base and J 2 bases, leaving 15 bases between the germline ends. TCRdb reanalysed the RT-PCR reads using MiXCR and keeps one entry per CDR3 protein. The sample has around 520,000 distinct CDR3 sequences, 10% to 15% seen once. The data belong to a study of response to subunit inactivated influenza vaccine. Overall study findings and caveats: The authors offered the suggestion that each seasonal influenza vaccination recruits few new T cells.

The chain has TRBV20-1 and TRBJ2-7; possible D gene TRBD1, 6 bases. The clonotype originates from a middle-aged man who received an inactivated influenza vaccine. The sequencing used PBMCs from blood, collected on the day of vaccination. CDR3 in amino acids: CSARGGTYLPYEQYF. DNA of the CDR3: TGCAGTGCTAGAGGGGGGACATACCTGCCCTACGAGCAGTACTTC.